The clone carrying this T cell receptor beta chain was observed at least ten times. The sample belongs to a study of T cell repertoires in cytomegalovirus infection. Germline CDR1 and CDR2: DFQATT and SNEGSKA (reference sequence). Trimming took off 4 bases at V and 1 base at J, with 15 bases between the two ends. This CDR3 region has 15 residues. TCRdb re-derived calls from the reads in MiXCR, one entry per CDR3 protein. Among about 300,000 distinct CDR3 sequences listed, around 10% were seen once. The chain has TRBV20-1 and TRBJ2-3; D might be TRBD1 (6 bases). This clonotype originated in a human donor in good health (CMV status not recorded). Some clones in this sample may be carry-over from other donors' samples. Sequencing input: PBMCs. The CDR3 is CSAILQGQRTDTQYF. The CDR3 region has the DNA TGCAGTGCTATACTCCAGGGGCAACGCACAGATACGCAGTATTTT.